This entry lists 9 T cell receptor beta chains sequenced from one sample in a study of human T cells and chemical hapten exposure. Each CDR3 protein gets one entry after TCRdb re-called the RACE reads with MiXCR. The sample lists some 97,000 distinct CDR3 sequences, roughly a quarter occurring once. Time point reported: patch test 3, about 24 weeks after DPC sensitization. Treatment given: therapeutic diphenylcyclopropenone sensitization with weekly scalp DPC. The material sequenced was whole blood, taken in connection with sensitization to the hapten diphenylcyclopropenone (DPC). The receptors shown here come from a man in his forties with alopecia areata. Some clones in this sample may be carry-over from other donors' samples.

CDR3 bases: TGTGCCAGCAGTTTATGGACAGGGAGCACCGGGGAGCTGTTTTTT. Translated, it gives CASSLWTGSTGELFF. This chain connects TRBV6-5 to TRBJ2-2, with 8 bases aligning to TRBD1. The CDR3 totals 15 residues. V shed 4 bases, J shed 4 bases, and the junction held 5 bases outside the gene matches. From germline, CDR1 is MNHEY and CDR2 SVGAGI.

The chain joins TRBV27 to TRBJ2-3; D not resolved. Germline V gene lookup returns CDR1 MNHEY and CDR2 SMNVEV (reference sequence). The CDR3 contains 15 residues. The germline V and J ends were trimmed by 3 bases and 0 bases, with 10 bases remaining between them. The CDR3 DNA is TGTGCCAGCAGTTTCGGTGCGTCTAGCACAGATACGCAGTATTTT. Translated: CASSFGASSTDTQYF.

This clonotype was seen more than once but under ten times. The chain carries TRBV11-2 and TRBJ2-7; D not certain. This CDR3 is built from 15 residues. V was shortened by 0 bases and J by 3 bases, with 12 bases between the two germline ends. CDR1 is SGHAT and CDR2 is FQNNGV in the germline V gene. CDR3 DNA: TGTGCCAGCAGCTTAGATTCCAAGTCGGGCTACGAGCAGTACTTC. Protein product: CASSLDSKSGYEQYF.

V is TRBV7-8 and J is TRBJ2-6, with 8 positions matching TRBD1. The V gene's germline CDR1 is SGHVS and CDR2 FQNEAQ. Germline trimming cut 5 bases from V and 8 bases from J; bases unmatched to any gene: 8. This CDR3 has 15 residues. Here the CDR3 DNA reads TGTGCCAGCAGCGTAGACAGGGGTAGGCCCAACGTCCTGACTTTC. It yields the protein CASSVDRGRPNVLTF. Drawing the rest from reference TRBV7-8 and TRBJ2-6, the complete variable domain is GAGVSQSPRYKVAKRGQDVALRCDPISGHVSLFWYQQALGQGPEFLTYFQNEAQLDKSGLPSDRFFAERPEGSVSTLKIQRTQQEDSAVYLCASSVDRGRPNVLTFGAGSRLTVL.

V is TRBV5-6 and J is TRBJ1-5, with 11 bases aligning to TRBD1. The CDR3 is 17 residues long. Losses at the gene ends were 3 bases for V and 2 bases for J; bases not matched to a gene: 7. CDR1 SGHDT and CDR2 YYEEEE come from the germline V gene. CDR3 nucleotides: TGTGCCAGCAGCTCGGGACAGGGGGGACGGGGCAATCAGCCCCAGCATTTT. Protein product: CASSSGQGGRGNQPQHF.

The V gene is TRBV6-6, the J gene TRBJ2-5; D is uncertain. This CDR3 region has 12 residues. With 2 bases removed from V and 5 bases from J, the gap between germline ends came to 6 bases. CDR1 and CDR2 from the germline V gene are MNHNY and SVGAGI (reference sequence). CDR3 DNA: TGTGCCAGCAGTTACGGGTTTGAGACCCAGTACTTC. Translation gives CASSYGFETQYF.

The V gene is TRBV7-2, the J gene TRBJ1-5; maybe TRBD1 (5 bases). CDR3 length: 14 amino acids. V lost 5 bases to trimming and J lost 3 bases, with 11 bases between them. The germline V gene encodes CDR1 SGHTA and CDR2 FQGNSA. DNA for the CDR3: TGTGCCAGCAGCCCCGACAGAGTCAATCAGCCCCAGCATTTT. Amino acid sequence: CASSPDRVNQPQHF. Variable domain in full (rest from reference TRBV7-2 and TRBJ1-5): GAGVSQSPSNKVTEKGKDVELRCDPISGHTALYWYRQSLGQGLEFLIYFQGNSAPDKSGLPSDRFSAERTGGSVSTLTIQRTQQEDSAVYLCASSPDRVNQPQHFGDGTRLSIL.

This chain uses TRBV30 with TRBJ1-1; no clear D. Trimming took off 2 bases at V and 2 bases at J, with 9 bases between the two ends. This CDR3 region has 13 residues. The germline V gene has CDR1 GTSNPN and CDR2 SVGIG (reference sequence). Written as DNA, the CDR3 is TGTGCCTGGAGTCCAGGCGTTAACACTGAAGCTTTCTTT. As protein: CAWSPGVNTEAFF.

The chain links TRBV20-1 to TRBJ1-1; D unclear. The length of the CDR3 is 12 residues. V was shortened by 0 bases and J by 1 base, with 3 bases between the two germline ends. CDR1 is DFQATT and CDR2 is SNEGSKA in the germline V gene (reference sequence). The CDR3 sequence: CSARDGNTEAFF. The DNA for the CDR3 is TGCAGTGCTAGAGATGGGAACACTGAAGCTTTCTTT.